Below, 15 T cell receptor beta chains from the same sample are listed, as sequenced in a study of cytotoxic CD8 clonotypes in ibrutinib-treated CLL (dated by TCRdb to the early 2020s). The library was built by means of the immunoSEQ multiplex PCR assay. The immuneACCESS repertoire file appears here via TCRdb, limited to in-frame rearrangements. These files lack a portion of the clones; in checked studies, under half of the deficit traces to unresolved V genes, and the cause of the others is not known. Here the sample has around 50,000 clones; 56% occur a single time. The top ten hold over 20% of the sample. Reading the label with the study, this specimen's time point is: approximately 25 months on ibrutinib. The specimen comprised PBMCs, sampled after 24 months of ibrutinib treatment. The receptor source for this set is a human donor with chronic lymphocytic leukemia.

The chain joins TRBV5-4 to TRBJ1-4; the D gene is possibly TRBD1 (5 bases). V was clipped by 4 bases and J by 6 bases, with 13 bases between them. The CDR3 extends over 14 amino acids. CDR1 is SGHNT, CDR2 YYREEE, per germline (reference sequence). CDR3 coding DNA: TGTGCCAGCAGCCCAGGGACGGGGGATGAAAAACTGTTTTTT. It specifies CASSPGTGDEKLFF.

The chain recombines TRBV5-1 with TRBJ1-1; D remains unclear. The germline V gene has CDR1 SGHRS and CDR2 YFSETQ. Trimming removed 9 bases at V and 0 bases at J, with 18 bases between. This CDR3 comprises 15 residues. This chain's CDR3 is CATNTRTALNTEAFF. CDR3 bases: TGCGCCACCAACACCCGGACTGCCCTGAACACTGAAGCTTTCTTT.

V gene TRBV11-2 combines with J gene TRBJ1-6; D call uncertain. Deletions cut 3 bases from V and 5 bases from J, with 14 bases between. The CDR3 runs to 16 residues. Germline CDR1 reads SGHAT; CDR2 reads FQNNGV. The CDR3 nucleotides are TGTGCCAGCAGCTTCCTCCGTAGGTCTGATAATTCACCCCTCCACTTT. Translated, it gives CASSFLRRSDNSPLHF.

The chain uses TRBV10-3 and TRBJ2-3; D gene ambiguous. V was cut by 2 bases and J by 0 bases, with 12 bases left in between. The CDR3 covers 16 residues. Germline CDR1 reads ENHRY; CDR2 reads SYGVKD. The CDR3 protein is CAISEPSKTSTDTQYF. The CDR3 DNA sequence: TGTGCCATCAGTGAGCCAAGTAAGACGAGCACAGATACGCAGTATTTT.

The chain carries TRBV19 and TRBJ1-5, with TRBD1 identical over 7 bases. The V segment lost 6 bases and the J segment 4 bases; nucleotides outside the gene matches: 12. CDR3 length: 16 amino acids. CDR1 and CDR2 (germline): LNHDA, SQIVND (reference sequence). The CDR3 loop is CASRKTRDSINQPQHF. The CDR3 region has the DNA TGTGCCAGTAGAAAAACCCGGGACAGTATAAATCAGCCCCAGCATTTT.

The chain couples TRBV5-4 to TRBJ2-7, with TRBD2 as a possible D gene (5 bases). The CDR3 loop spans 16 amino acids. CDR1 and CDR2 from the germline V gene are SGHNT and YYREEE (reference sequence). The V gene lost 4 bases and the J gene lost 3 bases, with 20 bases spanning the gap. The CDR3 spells CASSPEPGEGGYEQYF. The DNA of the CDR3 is TGTGCCAGCAGCCCGGAGCCCGGAGAAGGAGGCTACGAGCAGTACTTC.

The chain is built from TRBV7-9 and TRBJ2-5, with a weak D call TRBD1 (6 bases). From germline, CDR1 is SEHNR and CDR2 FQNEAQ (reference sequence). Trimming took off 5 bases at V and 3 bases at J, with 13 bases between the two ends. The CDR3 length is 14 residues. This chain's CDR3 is CASSVQRTEETQYF. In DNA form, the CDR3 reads TGTGCCAGCAGCGTTCAGCGGACAGAAGAGACCCAGTACTTC.

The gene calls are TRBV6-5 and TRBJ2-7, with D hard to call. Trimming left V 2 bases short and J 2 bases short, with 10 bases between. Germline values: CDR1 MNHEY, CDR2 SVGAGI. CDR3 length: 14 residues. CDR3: CASSYRQSTYEQYF. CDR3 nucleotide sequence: TGTGCCAGCAGTTACAGGCAGTCTACCTACGAGCAGTACTTC.

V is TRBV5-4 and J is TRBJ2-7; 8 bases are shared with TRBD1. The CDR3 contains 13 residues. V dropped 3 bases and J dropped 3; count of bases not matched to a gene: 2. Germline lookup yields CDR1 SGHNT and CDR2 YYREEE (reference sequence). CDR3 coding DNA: TGTGCCAGCAGCTCAACAGGGGGCTACGAGCAGTACGTC. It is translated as CASSSTGGYEQYV.

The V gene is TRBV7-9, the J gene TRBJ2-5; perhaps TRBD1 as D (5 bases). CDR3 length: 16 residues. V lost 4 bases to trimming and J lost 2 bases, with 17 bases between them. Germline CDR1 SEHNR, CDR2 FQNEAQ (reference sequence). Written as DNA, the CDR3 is TGTGCCAGCAGCTACAACAGGTTCCCCCCGCAAGAGACCCAGTACTTC. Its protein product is CASSYNRFPPQETQYF.

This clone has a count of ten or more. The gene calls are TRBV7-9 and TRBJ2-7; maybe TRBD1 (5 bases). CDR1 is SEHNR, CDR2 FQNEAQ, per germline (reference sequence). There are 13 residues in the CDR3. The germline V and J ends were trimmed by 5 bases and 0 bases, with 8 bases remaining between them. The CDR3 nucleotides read TGTGCCAGCAGCCCGACAGACTCCTACGAGCAGTACTTC. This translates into CASSPTDSYEQYF.

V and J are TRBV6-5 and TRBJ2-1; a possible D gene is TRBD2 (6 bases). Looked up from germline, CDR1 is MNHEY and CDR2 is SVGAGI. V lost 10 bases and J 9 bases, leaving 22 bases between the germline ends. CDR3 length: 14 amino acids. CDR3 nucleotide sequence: TGTGCCATCAGGACGGGACTCCTGCCTGGTGAGCAGTTCTTC. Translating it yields CAIRTGLLPGEQFF.

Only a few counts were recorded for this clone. The CDR3 DNA reads as TGTGCCAGCAGCAATCCTCTTCGGGAGGGTGGCTACACCTTC. Its translation: CASSNPLREGGYTF. V gene TRBV11-3 combines with J gene TRBJ1-2; D is undetermined. This CDR3 region has 14 residues. The germline V and J ends were trimmed by 5 bases and 7 bases, with 17 bases remaining between them. Germline V gene data show CDR1 as SGHNT and CDR2 as YENEEA.

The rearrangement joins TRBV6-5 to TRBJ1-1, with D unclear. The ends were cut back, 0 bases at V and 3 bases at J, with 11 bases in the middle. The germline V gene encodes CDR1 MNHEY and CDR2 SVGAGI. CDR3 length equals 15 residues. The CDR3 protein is CASSYSRRADTEAFF. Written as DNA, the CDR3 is TGTGCCAGCAGTTACTCGAGAAGGGCGGACACTGAAGCTTTCTTT.

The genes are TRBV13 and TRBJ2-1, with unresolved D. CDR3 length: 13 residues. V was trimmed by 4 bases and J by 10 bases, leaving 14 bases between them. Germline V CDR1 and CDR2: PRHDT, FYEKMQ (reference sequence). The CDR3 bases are TGTGCCAGCAGCTCCGGCAATAGTCGGGAGCAGTTCTTC. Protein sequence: CASSSGNSREQFF.